The T cell receptor beta chain under discussion was sequenced for a study of blood T cells in healthy people across ages (dated by TCRdb to the mid-2010s). Notes on the research overall: In model experiments, template switching captured roughly one uniquely barcoded TCR beta cDNA molecule for every two T cells. The study measured age-related changes in TCR beta repertoire diversity using deep sequencing normalized with unique cDNA molecular identifiers. Four age groups were formed from the donors: young (average about 17 years), middle-aged (around 41), aged (62) and long-lived (about 75). To avoid experimental bias, donors of different ages were spread randomly across the sequencing lanes. The study analyzed two additional independent replicas of 1 million unique cDNA reads from the same blood draw for two donors, one aged 18 to 30 and one aged 80 or older. Summary of the overall study and its limitations: Total diversity estimates from one million sequenced T cells were considered lower bounds and underestimates. The long-lived group showed more naive CD4+ T cells, fewer expanded clones and increased TCR diversity than the aged group, suggesting age selection. Observed TCR beta diversity per million T cells fell roughly linearly with age, and a significant reduction was already apparent by age around 40. Because profiling used bulk unsorted PBMCs, naive and antigen-experienced compartments could not be compared conclusively. The CMV infection status of donors was not known, potentially confounding age-related changes in expanded clonotypes. A strong correlation was found between observed TCR beta diversity and the percentage of naive T cells measured by flow cytometry.

The library was generated by 5' RACE. Sequencing instrument: Illumina HiSeq 2500. The second PCR ran for about 6 to 11 cycles and used a J-beta primer mix along with a sample-barcoded 5' primer. A template-switch 5' adaptor carrying 12 random nucleotides introduced a unique molecular identifier onto each TCR beta cDNA molecule. At least 2.5 million CDR3-containing paired-end reads were obtained from each sample. First-strand cDNA was synthesized from all RNA with the Mint cDNA synthesis kit, primed by a TRBC-specific oligonucleotide. Following uracil-DNA glycosylase treatment, a first 18-cycle PCR with universal primers M1SS and BC2_uni_R was performed on all cDNA. On the study's bioinformatics: For normalization, 1 million high-quality reads were randomly selected from each sample, with every read carrying a distinct molecular identifier. Instead of being binned into consensus sequences, reads with shared molecular identifiers were discarded. MiTCR, set to a Q25 quality threshold and the strictest error-elimination algorithm, was used for CDR3 identification, clonotype clustering and error correction. A nonparametric unseen species model with Euler transformation was used to estimate lower-bound total TCR beta diversity. TCRdb passed the public sequencing reads through fastp at Q25 and MiXCR, retaining productive beta sequences. Identical CDR3 protein sequences are pooled into one entry, listed with their most common genes and DNA. These V and J calls rely on TCRdb rather than the paper's analysis. Across this sample there are roughly 830,000 distinct CDR3 sequences, with about 62% seen only once. The biggest ten clones account for roughly a quarter of the sample.

For CDR1 and CDR2, the germline V gene lists SGHRS and YFSETQ. V drops 3 bases and J drops 0 bases, leaving 7 bases in between. The CDR3, from cysteine to phenylalanine, totals 14 residues. Only CDR3 DNA is held: 42 bases, read in frame from base 1. Comments on this clonotype: The antigen this receptor binds is unknown. Base qualities were left out, and no much larger clone turns up one base away.

Systemically healthy Caucasian individuals from Russia, over 30 in total and aged about 6 to 95 years, were included as donors. Roughly 10 milliliters of peripheral blood were collected from each donor into EDTA-treated Vacutainer tubes. Ficoll-Paque density-gradient centrifugation was used to isolate PBMCs, with at least 6.5 million obtained per sample. Trizol reagent was used to extract total RNA from PBMCs, with at least 5.5 micrograms per sample. For every donor, flow cytometry on a PBMC aliquot measured the percentage of naive CD45RAhigh/CD27high T cells. Sequencing was carried out using blood. This receptor was identified in a man under 40 in good health. The chain is assembled from TRBV5-1 and TRBJ1-3; a confident D gene designation cannot be given. CDR3 protein: CASSSDGSGNTIYF. The nucleotide sequence is given as TGCGCCAGCAGCTCGGACGGCTCTGGAAACACCATATATTTT.